A selection of T cell receptor beta chains follows, all from one sample in a study of T cell changes during pregnancy in multiple sclerosis. Data came from immunoSEQ multiplex PCR; TCRdb stores just in-frame clones and leaves some out. This table holds around 34,000 clones, less than 95% found once. Sequencing was performed on CD4+ T cells from peripheral blood mononuclear cells, taken in the second trimester of pregnancy. The source is a female donor with multiple sclerosis, enrolled in a pregnancy study. The CDR3 runs from the conserved cysteine through the conserved F or W. Each record gives: D gene, clone size, V gene, J gene, CDR3 protein, CDR3 DNA. D genes are given only for firm matches. A row's size may be missing; if present it is once, few, many or a size class.

d_gene: TRBD1
abundance: NA
v_gene: TRBV7-9
j_gene: TRBJ2-6
CDR3aa: CASSSGTGGGSGANVLTF
CDR3nt: TGTGCCAGCAGCTCGGGGACAGGGGGCGGCTCTGGGGCCAACGTCCTGACTTTC

d_gene: NA
abundance: once
v_gene: TRBV19
j_gene: TRBJ1-2
CDR3aa: CASSIDQAIYGYTF
CDR3nt: TGTGCCAGTAGTATTGACCAGGCGATCTATGGCTACACCTTC

d_gene: NA
abundance: NA
v_gene: TRBV19
j_gene: TRBJ2-1
CDR3aa: CASNRAGEQFF
CDR3nt: TGTGCCAGTAACAGGGCCGGTGAGCAGTTCTTC

d_gene: TRBD1
abundance: NA
v_gene: TRBV27
j_gene: TRBJ1-3
CDR3aa: CASSLLGPGTGKARNTIYF
CDR3nt: TGTGCCAGCAGTTTACTCGGGCCCGGGACAGGGAAGGCGAGGAACACCATATATTTT

d_gene: TRBD1
abundance: NA
v_gene: TRBV7-8
j_gene: TRBJ1-5
CDR3aa: CASSLGTGGDQPQHF
CDR3nt: TGTGCCAGCAGCTTAGGGACAGGGGGCGATCAGCCCCAGCATTTT

d_gene: NA
abundance: NA
v_gene: TRBV12-2
j_gene: TRBJ1-4
CDR3aa: CASRLNGQGGGEKLFF
CDR3nt: TGTGCAAGTCGCTTAAATGGTCAGGGGGGAGGTGAAAAACTGTTTTTT

d_gene: TRBD1
abundance: NA
v_gene: TRBV4-1
j_gene: TRBJ2-1
CDR3aa: CASSAHGTELRVEQFF
CDR3nt: TGCGCCAGCAGCGCACACGGGACAGAGCTTCGGGTTGAGCAGTTCTTC

d_gene: TRBD1
abundance: NA
v_gene: TRBV6-6
j_gene: TRBJ2-7
CDR3aa: CASSYRGQGDEQYF
CDR3nt: TGTGCCAGCAGTTACCGTGGACAGGGTGACGAGCAGTACTTC

d_gene: TRBD1
abundance: NA
v_gene: TRBV6-1
j_gene: TRBJ1-1
CDR3aa: CASSPGGRDTEAFF
CDR3nt: TGTGCCAGCAGTCCAGGGGGCCGGGACACTGAAGCTTTCTTT

d_gene: TRBD2
abundance: NA
v_gene: TRBV18
j_gene: TRBJ2-1
CDR3aa: CASSPLTSGAGGEQFF
CDR3nt: TGTGCCAGCTCACCCCTGACTAGCGGAGCTGGGGGTGAGCAGTTCTTC

d_gene: TRBD2
abundance: NA
v_gene: TRBV9
j_gene: TRBJ2-3
CDR3aa: CASSVRAGGPSSTDTQYF
CDR3nt: TGTGCCAGCAGCGTAAGAGCGGGGGGGCCTTCGAGCACAGATACGCAGTATTTT

d_gene: TRBD2
abundance: NA
v_gene: TRBV7-3
j_gene: TRBJ2-2
CDR3aa: CASSKTSGLTTGELFF
CDR3nt: TGTGCCAGCAGCAAGACTAGCGGCCTGACCACCGGGGAGCTGTTTTTT

d_gene: NA
abundance: NA
v_gene: TRBV19
j_gene: TRBJ2-7
CDR3aa: CASSIVHSATYEQYF
CDR3nt: TGTGCCAGTAGTATAGTTCACAGTGCAACCTACGAGCAGTACTTC

d_gene: NA
abundance: NA
v_gene: TRBV29-1
j_gene: TRBJ2-3
CDR3aa: CSVLLGTSTDTQYF
CDR3nt: TGCAGCGTTTTATTGGGCACGAGCACAGATACGCAGTATTTT

d_gene: TRBD1
abundance: NA
v_gene: TRBV13
j_gene: TRBJ1-2
CDR3aa: CASSLGPAGGLYGYTF
CDR3nt: TGTGCCAGCAGCTTAGGCCCGGCAGGGGGACTCTATGGCTACACCTTC

d_gene: NA
abundance: NA
v_gene: TRBV30
j_gene: TRBJ1-5
CDR3aa: CAWSTGVGKAQPQHF
CDR3nt: TGTGCCTGGAGTACCGGGGTGGGTAAGGCTCAGCCCCAGCATTTT

d_gene: NA
abundance: NA
v_gene: TRBV6-6
j_gene: TRBJ2-7
CDR3aa: CASSSPGGGSYEQYF
CDR3nt: TGTGCCAGCAGTTCCCCCGGGGGAGGTTCCTACGAGCAGTACTTC

d_gene: NA
abundance: NA
v_gene: TRBV5-1
j_gene: TRBJ2-3
CDR3aa: CASSFAGSTDTQYF
CDR3nt: TGCGCCAGCAGCTTCGCGGGAAGCACAGATACGCAGTATTTT

d_gene: TRBD2
abundance: NA
v_gene: TRBV19
j_gene: TRBJ2-2
CDR3aa: CASNPGTMNTGELFF
CDR3nt: TGTGCCAGTAATCCCGGGACTATGAACACCGGGGAGCTGTTTTTT

d_gene: TRBD1
abundance: NA
v_gene: TRBV5-1
j_gene: TRBJ1-2
CDR3aa: CASSSGGQGDGYTF
CDR3nt: TGCGCCAGCAGCTCGGGGGGACAGGGGGATGGCTACACCTTC

d_gene: TRBD1
abundance: NA
v_gene: TRBV6-6
j_gene: TRBJ1-5
CDR3aa: CASSTLQGAVDQPQHF
CDR3nt: TGTGCCAGCAGTACACTTCAGGGGGCCGTGGATCAGCCCCAGCATTTT

d_gene: NA
abundance: NA
v_gene: TRBV19
j_gene: TRBJ2-3
CDR3aa: CASSPNGQIADTQYF
CDR3nt: TGTGCCAGTAGTCCCAATGGGCAGATCGCAGATACGCAGTATTTT

d_gene: NA
abundance: NA
v_gene: TRBV2
j_gene: TRBJ2-7
CDR3aa: CASSWVRGDEQYF
CDR3nt: TGTGCCAGCAGTTGGGTCAGGGGCGACGAGCAGTACTTC

d_gene: TRBD2
abundance: NA
v_gene: TRBV11-2
j_gene: TRBJ2-1
CDR3aa: CASSLDGLAGWSSYNEQFF
CDR3nt: TGTGCCAGCAGCTTAGATGGGCTAGCGGGATGGAGCTCCTACAATGAGCAGTTCTTC

d_gene: TRBD2
abundance: NA
v_gene: TRBV29-1
j_gene: TRBJ2-3
CDR3aa: CSVEGRRGGSTDTQYF
CDR3nt: TGCAGCGTTGAAGGGCGGCGGGGGGGATCCACAGATACGCAGTATTTT

d_gene: TRBD1
abundance: NA
v_gene: TRBV9
j_gene: TRBJ1-3
CDR3aa: CASTETDRGANSIYF
CDR3nt: TGTGCCAGCACCGAGACGGACAGGGGGGCTAACTCCATATATTTT

d_gene: NA
abundance: NA
v_gene: TRBV20-1
j_gene: TRBJ2-5
CDR3aa: CSARVQWTQYF
CDR3nt: TGCAGTGCTAGAGTACAATGGACCCAGTACTTC

d_gene: NA
abundance: NA
v_gene: TRBV5-1
j_gene: TRBJ1-5
CDR3aa: CASSPSTGSNQPQHF
CDR3nt: TGCGCCAGCAGCCCCTCGACAGGAAGCAATCAGCCCCAGCATTTT

d_gene: TRBD2
abundance: NA
v_gene: TRBV5-1
j_gene: TRBJ2-1
CDR3aa: CASSGLAGYNEQFF
CDR3nt: TGCGCCAGCAGCGGGTTAGCGGGGTACAATGAGCAGTTCTTC

d_gene: NA
abundance: NA
v_gene: TRBV5-1
j_gene: TRBJ1-1
CDR3aa: CASSPPGRGGNTEAFF
CDR3nt: TGCGCCAGCAGCCCCCCGGGGCGGGGAGGGAACACTGAAGCTTTCTTT

d_gene: NA
abundance: few
v_gene: TRBV7-8
j_gene: TRBJ2-7
CDR3aa: CASSPPSVTYEQYF
CDR3nt: TGTGCCAGCAGTCCCCCGAGCGTAACCTACGAGCAGTACTTC

d_gene: TRBD1
abundance: NA
v_gene: TRBV2
j_gene: TRBJ2-2
CDR3aa: CASKTGGNGELFF
CDR3nt: TGTGCCAGCAAGACAGGGGGAAACGGGGAGCTGTTTTTT

d_gene: TRBD2
abundance: NA
v_gene: TRBV28
j_gene: TRBJ2-7
CDR3aa: CASSGAELADHEQYF
CDR3nt: TGTGCCAGCAGTGGGGCGGAACTAGCGGACCACGAGCAGTACTTC

d_gene: NA
abundance: NA
v_gene: TRBV7-3
j_gene: TRBJ2-3
CDR3aa: CASSLFSTGTPSTDTQYF
CDR3nt: TGTGCCAGCAGCTTATTTTCCACCGGGACACCAAGCACAGATACGCAGTATTTT

d_gene: NA
abundance: NA
v_gene: TRBV5-6
j_gene: TRBJ1-4
CDR3aa: CASSLLGGMNEKLFF
CDR3nt: TGTGCCAGCAGCTTGTTGGGGGGGATGAATGAAAAACTGTTTTTT

d_gene: TRBD2
abundance: NA
v_gene: TRBV7-9
j_gene: TRBJ2-1
CDR3aa: CASLISGVGEQFF
CDR3nt: TGTGCCAGCTTAATTAGCGGGGTTGGGGAGCAGTTCTTC

d_gene: NA
abundance: NA
v_gene: TRBV5-1
j_gene: TRBJ2-3
CDR3aa: CASSLSPGFVVTDTQYF
CDR3nt: TGCGCCAGCAGCCTAAGCCCGGGTTTTGTGGTAACAGATACGCAGTATTTT

d_gene: TRBD1
abundance: NA
v_gene: TRBV6-1
j_gene: TRBJ2-7
CDR3aa: CASSPVGTGAYEQYF
CDR3nt: TGTGCCAGCAGTCCAGTGGGGACAGGAGCCTACGAGCAGTACTTC

d_gene: TRBD1
abundance: NA
v_gene: TRBV28
j_gene: TRBJ1-5
CDR3aa: CASSKGAVNNQPQHF
CDR3nt: TGTGCCAGCAGTAAGGGGGCTGTGAACAATCAGCCCCAGCATTTT

d_gene: NA
abundance: NA
v_gene: TRBV5-4
j_gene: TRBJ1-1
CDR3aa: CASSLAGMAGTEAFF
CDR3nt: TGTGCCAGCAGCTTGGCAGGTATGGCAGGCACTGAAGCTTTCTTT

d_gene: NA
abundance: NA
v_gene: TRBV20-1
j_gene: TRBJ2-7
CDR3aa: CSARGQYEQYF
CDR3nt: TGCAGTGCTAGAGGACAATACGAGCAGTACTTC

d_gene: NA
abundance: NA
v_gene: TRBV7-2
j_gene: TRBJ1-5
CDR3aa: CASSLEGTPSNQPQHF
CDR3nt: TGTGCCAGCAGCTTGGAGGGTACCCCTAGCAATCAGCCCCAGCATTTT

d_gene: NA
abundance: NA
v_gene: TRBV4-1
j_gene: TRBJ2-7
CDR3aa: CASSGLTTSYEQYF
CDR3nt: TGCGCCAGCAGCGGTCTTACAACCTCCTACGAGCAGTACTTC

d_gene: TRBD1
abundance: NA
v_gene: TRBV4-2
j_gene: TRBJ1-1
CDR3aa: CASSQEGDRGTEAFF
CDR3nt: TGTGCCAGCAGCCAAGAAGGGGACAGGGGGACTGAAGCTTTCTTT

d_gene: TRBD1
abundance: NA
v_gene: TRBV5-1
j_gene: TRBJ2-7
CDR3aa: CASSLTVGQGNEQYF
CDR3nt: TGCGCCAGCAGTTTAACAGTAGGACAGGGGAACGAGCAGTACTTC